This TCR beta chain originates from a study of shared clonotypes between healthy human individuals. Study-wide results and caveats: Researchers sampled blood only, noting tissue repertoires likely differ.

Subsets obtained from CD4+ cells comprised CD45RA+ naive and CD45RA-negative memory cells. Germline values: CDR1 SGHTA, CDR2 FQGNSA. CDR3 size: 13 residues. Trimming left V 5 bases short and J 3 bases short, with 9 bases between. The repertoire was sequenced with immunoSEQ multiplex PCR; TCRdb's copy has only in-frame clones and lacks some. The sample lists about 230,000 clones; about 69% were seen once. This clone was seen repeatedly, ten times or more. What it recognizes is unknown. Other DNA sequences from this sample encode an identical CDR3 as well. The genes are TRBV7-2 and TRBJ2-3; possibly TRBD2 for D (5 bases). The sample taken for sequencing was memory CD4+ T cells sorted from blood. The subset was: CD45RA-negative fraction. The sequence derives from a man aged 30-40 years in good health. The CDR3 region has the DNA TGTGCCAGCAGCCCCCGCGGGACAGATACGCAGTATTTT. It translates to CASSPRGTDTQYF.